The 20 T cell receptor beta chains below all came from one sample that was sequenced in a study of T cell clonality in common variable immunodeficiency. Whole-study findings and limits: Common variable immunodeficiency TCR beta sequences reportedly had fewer deletions and N-nucleotide insertions.

These receptors' antigens are unknown. Assay: immunoSEQ multiplex PCR; the TCRdb copy retains only in-frame clones and omits some. The record shows about 19,000 clones for this sample, with no singletons present. The specimen was peripheral blood mononuclear cells. These receptors came from a human donor with common variable immunodeficiency.

There are a few counts of this clone. The read is 3 residues too short to cover the CDR3 end, so that end is filled in from the germline J gene. The chain employs TRBV11-3 and TRBJ2-4; possible D gene TRBD1, 6 bases. Germline V gene lookup returns CDR1 SGHNT and CDR2 YENEEA. The CDR3 is made up of 13 amino acids. The covered CDR3 bases are TGTGCCAGCGGGACAACATCTTCAGATACT. This encodes CASGTTSSDT. The entire CDR3 protein reads CASGTTSSDTQYF.

This clone is medium-sized in the sample. The sequenced fragment ends 3 residues before the CDR3 boundary, so the rest is inferred from the germline J gene. The chain uses TRBV7-2 and TRBJ2-3, with D unresolved. The CDR3 runs to 15 residues. Germline values: CDR1 SGHTA, CDR2 FQGNSA. Trimming removed 2 bases from V and 2 bases from J, with 11 bases in between. CDR3 in amino acids: CASSLTKTATDTQYF. The covered CDR3 bases are TGTGCCAGCAGCTTAACGAAGACTGCCACAGATACG.

This clone has ten or more counts. Sequencing ends 3 residues short of the CDR3 end; the germline J gene provides the rest. This rearrangement joins TRBV30 to TRBJ1-1, with TRBD1 identical over 7 bases. The CDR3 spans 14 residues. Germline CDR1 GTSNPN, CDR2 SVGIG (reference sequence). With V trimmed by 5 bases and J by 0 bases, 6 bases remained unmatched. The CDR3 sequence is CAWGVGTVNTEAFF. The sequenced CDR3 bases are TGTGCCTGGGGGGTGGGGACAGTGAACACTGAA.

This clone was picked up many times. The read terminates 3 residues before the CDR3 end, so the remaining end is supplied by the germline J gene. The chain employs TRBV5-6 and TRBJ2-7; D uncertain. Trimming left V 0 bases short and J 4 bases short, with 11 bases between. Germline CDR1 SGHDT, CDR2 YYEEEE. The CDR3 runs to 14 residues. This CDR3 is CASSLGRVPYEQYF. The CDR3 DNA, read in part, is TGTGCCAGCAGCTTGGGTCGGGTACCGTACGAG.

Details on this clone: The CDR3 is cut off 3 residues early in the read; its end comes from the germline J gene. The chain links TRBV20-1 to TRBJ2-3; 13 bases are shared with TRBD2. This CDR3 is built from 15 residues. Unmatched junction bases numbered 9, after V lost 6 bases and J lost 6 bases. Germline lookup yields CDR1 DFQATT and CDR2 SNEGSKA (reference sequence). The CDR3 protein is CSARTSGGPRDTQYF. The sequenced CDR3 bases are TGCAGTGCGCGGACTAGCGGGGGCCCTAGGGATACG.

A word on this clone: With the read ending 3 residues before the CDR3 end, the germline J gene is used to fill in that end. The chain couples TRBV5-1 to TRBJ2-5; 11 nucleotides align to TRBD2. After removal of 4 bases from V and 4 bases from J, the junction contained 12 bases not matched to a gene. Germline-derived CDR1 and CDR2 are SGHRS and YFSETQ. The CDR3 consists of 17 residues. The DNA read from the CDR3 is TGCGCCAGCAGCCCCGGGACTAGCGGCCAGGGGGGAGAGACC. It yields the protein CASSPGTSGQGGET. From start to end, the CDR3 is CASSPGTSGQGGETQYF.

This clone was picked up many times. With the read ending 3 residues before the CDR3 end, the germline J gene is used to fill in that end. This chain uses TRBV18 with TRBJ2-7; 14 bases map to TRBD2. The CDR3 contains 18 residues. Looked up from germline, CDR1 is KGHSH and CDR2 is LQKENI. Trimming cost V 5 bases and J 2 bases; bases outside gene matches: 11. The CDR3 spells CASSGAGLAGAPTYEQYF. The CDR3 bases that were read are TGTGCCAGCTCAGGGGCGGGACTAGCGGGAGCCCCAACCTACGAG.

This clone came up many times. Read sequence stops 3 residues before the CDR3 end, and the germline J gene provides the missing end. The rearrangement joins TRBV4-1 to TRBJ2-1, with TRBD2 matching 10 bases. The V segment lost 8 bases and the J segment 4 bases; nucleotides outside the gene matches: 5. Germline CDR1 and CDR2: MGHRA and YSYEKL. The CDR3 loop spans 14 amino acids. The sequenced part of the CDR3 DNA is TGCGCCAGCCGGAGAGCGGGAGGGTACAATGAG. Translating it yields CASRRAGGYNE. The whole CDR3 reads CASRRAGGYNEQFF.

This clone was detected many times. Coverage ceases 3 residues before the CDR3 finishes, and the germline J gene fills in the end. The chain carries TRBV7-9 and TRBJ1-5, with TRBD1 matching over 7 bases. Looked up from germline, CDR1 is SEHNR and CDR2 is FQNEAQ (reference sequence). This CDR3 contains 13 residues. Unmatched junction bases numbered 2, after V lost 5 bases and J lost 4 bases. CDR3 in amino acids: CASSEQGNQPQHF. CDR3 bases read: TGTGCCAGCAGCGAACAGGGGAATCAGCCC.

This clone showed up many times. Read sequence stops 3 residues before the CDR3 end, and the germline J gene provides the missing end. This rearrangement joins TRBV20-1 to TRBJ1-5, with 7 bases identical to TRBD1. V dropped 6 bases and J dropped 6; count of bases not matched to a gene: 11. Germline V gene lookup returns CDR1 DFQATT and CDR2 SNEGSKA (reference sequence). This CDR3 region has 14 residues. This chain's CDR3 is CSASRGQPPQPQHF. The CDR3 bases that were read are TGCAGTGCCAGTAGGGGACAGCCACCTCAGCCC.

At least ten counts were recorded for this clone. The CDR3 end lies 3 residues beyond the end of the read and is filled in from the germline J gene. The chain uses TRBV4-2 and TRBJ1-3; 9 bases fit TRBD1. The CDR3 extends over 18 amino acids. J was trimmed by 0 bases and V by 4 bases; bases with no gene match: 10. CDR1 is LGHNA and CDR2 is YNFKEQ in the germline V gene. The CDR3: CASSLTGQGSSSGNTIYF. CDR3 DNA, as far as it was read: TGTGCCAGCAGCCTCACGGGACAGGGATCGAGCTCTGGAAACACC.

As concerns this clone: Sequencing ends 3 residues short of the CDR3 end; the germline J gene provides the rest. The V call is TRBV2, the J call TRBJ2-7; D possibly corresponds to TRBD2 (5 bases). V was cut by 9 bases and J by 0 bases, with 15 bases left in between. The CDR3 consists of 14 residues. CDR1 SNHLY and CDR2 FYNNEI come from the germline V gene. The part of the CDR3 DNA that was read is TGTGCCAGTCTGAGAGGGCCAAGCTCCTACGAG. As protein: CASLRGPSSYE. The entire CDR3 protein reads CASLRGPSSYEQYF.

This clone was counted ten times or more. The CDR3 goes on 3 residues after the read ends, and that part is filled in from the germline J gene. The gene calls are TRBV6-1 and TRBJ1-5, with TRBD1 matching over 7 bases. The trim removed 3 bases at V and 7 bases at J, leaving 6 bases unmatched. Germline loops: CDR1 MNHNS, CDR2 SASEGT. CDR3 length: 14 residues. Partial CDR3 DNA: TGTGCCAGCAGTGACACAGGGGCGGGACAGCCC. Encoded protein: CASSDTGAGQP. In full, the CDR3 is CASSDTGAGQPQHF.

Ten or more counts support this clone. The CDR3 is cut off 3 residues early in the read; its end comes from the germline J gene. The chain joins TRBV27 to TRBJ2-7; 8 nucleotides match TRBD1. Germline V gene lookup returns CDR1 MNHEY and CDR2 SMNVEV (reference sequence). The CDR3 is 14 residues long. V lost 6 bases and J lost 4; bases outside the gene matches: 8. Partial CDR3 DNA: TGTGCCAGCAGCTCCGACAGGGGAAAGTACGAG. Its translation is CASSSDRGKYE. The whole CDR3 reads CASSSDRGKYEQYF.

This clone was seen repeatedly, ten times or more. From the germline J gene comes the end of the CDR3, since the read stops 3 residues before it. The chain uses TRBV20-1 and TRBJ2-1, with TRBD2 identical over 13 bases. The CDR3 is 17 amino acids. Losses at the gene ends were 5 bases for V and 6 bases for J; bases not matched to a gene: 13. CDR1 is DFQATT and CDR2 is SNEGSKA in the germline V gene (reference sequence). Partial CDR3 DNA: TGCAGTGCTTTTCTAGGACTAGCGGGAGCGTTGGGCAATGAG. Amino acids: CSAFLGLAGALGNE. The full CDR3 sequence reads CSAFLGLAGALGNEQFF.

Many counts were recorded for this clone. The CDR3 end lies 3 residues beyond the end of the read and is filled in from the germline J gene. The chain is built from TRBV20-1 and TRBJ2-5; D is perhaps TRBD2 (5 bases). Trimming removed 6 bases from V and 5 bases from J, with 13 bases in between. Germline-derived CDR1 and CDR2 are DFQATT and SNEGSKA (reference sequence). The CDR3 extends over 12 amino acids. CDR3 bases read: TGCAGTGCCGCCTCCTCGGGGGAGACC. This sequence encodes CSAASSGET. The full CDR3 protein is CSAASSGETQYF.

This clone showed up many times. Sequencing ends 3 residues short of the CDR3 end; the germline J gene provides the rest. V gene TRBV5-1 combines with J gene TRBJ1-4, with 11 nucleotides matching TRBD1. V trimming: 7 bases; J trimming: 4 bases; junction bases outside the gene matches: 9. Germline loops: CDR1 SGHRS, CDR2 YFSETQ. The CDR3 runs to 16 residues. CDR3 DNA (partial): TGCGCCAGCGGCAGGGGACAGGGGGTTAATAATGAAAAA. Its translation is CASGRGQGVNNEK. The whole CDR3 sequence reads CASGRGQGVNNEKLFF.

This clone was observed many times. The read is 3 residues too short to cover the CDR3 end, so that end is filled in from the germline J gene. The chain carries TRBV29-1 and TRBJ2-2; 12 bases are shared with TRBD2. Germline V gives CDR1 SQVTM, CDR2 ANQGSEA. V trimming: 4 bases; J trimming: 1 base; junction bases outside the gene matches: 4. The CDR3 runs to 16 residues. The covered CDR3 bases are TGCAGCGTTGCTAGCGGGAGGGCAAGGAACACCGGGGAG. This encodes CSVASGRARNTGE. The CDR3, in full, reads CSVASGRARNTGELFF.

This clone came up many times. Read coverage stops 3 residues before the CDR3 terminus; the germline J gene supplies the remainder. This rearrangement joins TRBV20-1 to TRBJ2-3; TRBD2 agrees at 9 bases. Germline CDR1 DFQATT, CDR2 SNEGSKA (reference sequence). This CDR3 has 15 amino acids. The V and J ends lost 2 bases and 4 bases, in that order; junction bases with no gene match: 7. The CDR3 spells CSARTGTSLADTQYF. The part of the CDR3 DNA that was read is TGCAGTGCTAGAACCGGGACTAGCTTGGCAGATACG.

This clone appeared many times. The CDR3 end is not reached by the read, which stops 3 residues before it; the germline J gene fills it in. The genes are TRBV20-1 and TRBJ2-7, with a possible D match to TRBD2 (6 bases). Germline V lookup: CDR1 DFQATT, CDR2 SNEGSKA (reference sequence). V dropped 6 bases and J dropped 1 base, with 16 bases sitting between them. The CDR3 is 14 amino acids. The CDR3 spells CSASPQRASYEQYF. CDR3 bases read: TGCAGTGCCAGTCCCCAGCGGGCTTCCTACGAG.